This T cell receptor (beta chain) came from a study of vaccination and CD4 T cells after COVID-19. The CDR3 is made up of 14 amino acids. J gave up 6 bases and V 4 bases, and 4 bases lay outside the gene matches. Germline V gene lookup returns CDR1 SGDLS and CDR2 YYNGEE. Scientists ran DNA taken from cultured CD4+ T cells through the Oncomine TCR Beta short-read assay for sequencing. From the PCR reads, TCRdb called clonotypes with MiXCR, one entry per CDR3 protein. The sample holds about 4,300 distinct CDR3 sequences; 45% to 50% are singletons and the top ten take more than 40%. Treatment described: 10-day PBMC culture with coronavirus spike peptide pools or control peptides (ViraFEST assay). This clonotype was observed a single time. The target antigen is unknown.

This TCR came from a human donor who had recovered from COVID-19. The sample consisted of CD4+ T cells from blood, cultured in vitro. The chain combines TRBV9 with TRBJ2-7; 13 bases map to TRBD2. This CDR3 reads CASSIGLAGVEQYF. CDR3 DNA sequence: TGTGCCAGCAGCATAGGACTAGCGGGAGTCGAGCAGTACTTC.